A single sample is the source of the 8 T cell receptor beta chains below, sequenced in a study of cytomegalovirus exposure and HLA in healthy donors. TCRdb keeps only in-frame clones here, not all; method: immunoSEQ multiplex PCR. The table lists 90,000 or so clones, 85% of them singletons. The sample was PBMCs. The receptors originated from a man between 18 and 29 years old in good health and CMV-seropositive.

V and J are TRBV10-3 and TRBJ2-7, with 8 bases matching TRBD1. Trimming at V came to 4 bases and at J to 2 bases, leaving 4 bases not matched to a gene. The germline CDR1 and CDR2 sequences are ENHRY and SYGVKD. The CDR3 sequence is 14 residues long. CDR3 DNA: TGTGCCATCAGTGGATGGGACAGGCCCTACGAGCAGTACGTC. Its protein is CAISGWDRPYEQYV.

The V gene is TRBV6-5, the J gene TRBJ2-7; possibly TRBD2 for D (6 bases). The germline V and J ends were trimmed by 2 bases and 7 bases, with 18 bases remaining between them. CDR3 size: 15 residues. CDR1 is MNHEY and CDR2 is SVGAGI in the germline V gene. CDR3 bases: TGTGCCAGCAGTTACCTCACTAGCCCCGCGGGGGAGCAGTACTTC. As protein: CASSYLTSPAGEQYF.

The V gene is TRBV7-9, the J gene TRBJ2-2; D is perhaps TRBD2 (7 bases). The CDR3 loop spans 18 amino acids. V dropped 4 bases and J dropped 3 bases, with 21 bases sitting between them. Germline V gives CDR1 SEHNR, CDR2 FQNEAQ (reference sequence). The CDR3 reads CASSSPGGRGLDTGELFF. In nucleotides, the CDR3 is TGTGCCAGCAGCTCCCCGGGGGGTCGGGGGCTCGACACCGGGGAGCTGTTTTTT.

This chain uses TRBV2 with TRBJ2-5; the match to TRBD1 covers 7 bases. V dropped 6 bases and J dropped 5; count of bases not matched to a gene: 18. The V gene's germline CDR1 is SNHLY and CDR2 FYNNEI. The CDR3 extends over 17 amino acids. In nucleotides, the CDR3 is TGTGCCAGCAGCCGAAGTAGGACAGGCAAGGCTGGGGAGACCCAGTACTTC. This gives the protein CASSRSRTGKAGETQYF.

The V gene is TRBV2, the J gene TRBJ1-1, with D perhaps TRBD1 (5 bases). V was pared by 4 bases and J by 8 bases, with 11 bases between. CDR3 length: 12 residues. Germline CDR1 is SNHLY and CDR2 is FYNNEI. The CDR3 is CASSGQFPEAFF. CDR3 nucleotides: TGTGCCAGCAGTGGACAGTTCCCGGAAGCTTTCTTT. Together with reference TRBV2 and TRBJ1-1, the CDR3 gives the full variable domain: EPEVTQTPSHQVTQMGQEVILRCVPISNHLYFYWYRQILGQKVEFLVSFYNNEISEKSEIFDDQFSVERPDGSNFTLKIRSTKLEDSAMYFCASSGQFPEAFFGQGTRLTVV.

The genes are TRBV28 and TRBJ1-1; unclear D gene. The V gene's germline CDR1 is MDHEN and CDR2 SYDVKM. Between the trimmed V and J ends, which lost 2 bases and 0 bases, there was a span of 10 bases. The CDR3 runs to 15 residues. CDR3 coding DNA: TGTGCCAGCAGTTTAAAGCAGGTGATGAACACTGAAGCTTTCTTT. This codes for CASSLKQVMNTEAFF.

This sequence joins TRBV7-9 and TRBJ2-2; 8 nucleotides agree with TRBD2. Germline CDR1 and CDR2: SEHNR and FQNEAQ (reference sequence). The CDR3 runs to 17 residues. V trimming: 5 bases; J trimming: 1 base; junction bases outside the gene matches: 9. The CDR3 DNA follows: TGTGCCAGCAGCCCCCCCTTTAGCGGGATGAACACCGGGGAGCTGTTTTTT. It yields the protein CASSPPFSGMNTGELFF.

This clone was recorded many times. J is TRBJ2-2 and V is TRBV6-4; 11 bases align to TRBD1. The CDR3 contains 16 residues. CDR1 and CDR2 from the germline V gene are MRHNA and SNTAGT. V lost 2 bases, J lost 6 bases, and 5 bases stayed unmatched. CDR3 amino acids: CASSDKPGQGAGELFF. CDR3 nucleotide sequence: TGTGCCAGCAGTGACAAACCGGGACAGGGGGCCGGGGAGCTGTTTTTT.